What follows are 27 T cell receptor beta chains derived from one specimen sequenced in a study of blood T cell repertoires in COVID-19. Produced via immunoSEQ multiplex PCR; TCRdb's table is partial and in-frame only. The table lists over 120,000 clones, under 90% of them singletons, with around 45% in the top ten. Sequenced input: peripheral blood. These receptors all stem from a human donor in a cohort sampled during active COVID-19.

The chain has TRBV28 and TRBJ2-2, with D possibly TRBD2 on 7 matching bases. This CDR3 spans 16 amino acids. V lost 4 bases and J 3 bases, leaving 15 bases between the germline ends. Germline values: CDR1 MDHEN, CDR2 SYDVKM. This CDR3 is CASSSSWGGDTGELFF. The CDR3 nucleotides read TGTGCCAGCAGTTCCAGCTGGGGGGGCGACACCGGGGAGCTGTTTTTT.

The chain joins TRBV20-1 to TRBJ1-4, with D possibly matching TRBD1 (5 bases). The V end was cut by 5 bases, the J end by 7 bases, with 8 bases between. The CDR3 has 11 amino acids. Germline V CDR1 and CDR2: DFQATT, SNEGSKA (reference sequence). The CDR3 coding sequence is TGCAGTGCTCGAAGGGGTGAAAAACTGTTTTTT. This encodes CSARRGEKLFF.

The chain is built from TRBV7-3 and TRBJ2-1; 9 bases agree with TRBD1. The CDR3 consists of 17 residues. After removal of 4 bases from V and 2 bases from J, the junction contained 9 bases not matched to a gene. The germline V gene has CDR1 SGHTA and CDR2 FQGTGA. The CDR3, as DNA: TGTGCCAGCAGCTCCACGCGGACAGGGGTCACCTACAATGAGCAGTTCTTC. Amino acid sequence: CASSSTRTGVTYNEQFF.

The chain links TRBV5-1 to TRBJ2-7, with a possible D match to TRBD2 (6 bases). This CDR3 region has 14 residues. Deletions cut 0 bases from V and 2 bases from J, with 9 bases between. The V gene's germline CDR1 is SGHRS and CDR2 YFSETQ. CDR3 residues: CASSLGDSTYEQYF. The CDR3 nucleotides are TGCGCCAGCAGCTTGGGGGACTCTACCTACGAGCAGTACTTC.

The chain uses TRBV3-1 (or the pseudogene TRBV3-2) and TRBJ1-2, with 7 bases lining up with TRBD1. The V segment lost 7 bases and the J segment 8 bases; nucleotides outside the gene matches: 13. This CDR3 is built from 14 residues. Germline assignment: CDR1 LGHDT and CDR2 YNNKEL (reference sequence). For the CDR3, the DNA is TGTGCCAGCAACCCGGCCGACAGGGCTGGAGGCTACACCTTC. Translation gives CASNPADRAGGYTF.

This clone appeared once. This specimen includes other DNA sequences encoding the same CDR3. The chain combines TRBV2 with TRBJ2-5, with D perhaps TRBD1 (6 bases). This CDR3 is built from 14 residues. Germline V gene sequence: CDR1 SNHLY, CDR2 FYNNEI. Trimming removed 1 base at V and 1 base at J, with 7 bases between. This CDR3 reads CASSEGRGQETQYF. The DNA for the CDR3 is TGTGCCAGCAGTGAAGGCAGGGGCCAAGAGACCCAGTACTTC.

The chain recombines TRBV21-1 with TRBJ1-2. TRBV21-1 is a listed pseudogene. This CDR3 comprises 14 residues. The CDR3 nucleotides are TGTGCCAGCAGTGCTCCCCGAGCGGCCTATGGCTACACCTTC. This sequence encodes CASSAPRAAYGYTF.

The gene calls are TRBV7-3 and TRBJ1-5; 8 bases fit TRBD1. The junction had 8 bases not matched to a gene; V was cut back by 1 base and J by 0 bases. Germline lookup yields CDR1 SGHTA and CDR2 FQGTGA. The CDR3 spans 18 residues. CDR3 coding DNA: TGTGCCAGCAGCTTAAGCCGACAGGGGAGTGGTAGCAATCAGCCCCAGCATTTT. Translated: CASSLSRQGSGSNQPQHF.

This chain links TRBV3-1 (or the pseudogene TRBV3-2) with TRBJ1-1; 8 bases are shared with TRBD1. CDR1 and CDR2 (germline): LGHDT, YNNKEL (reference sequence). This CDR3 has 13 amino acids. V shed 5 bases, J shed 8 bases, and the junction held 7 bases outside the gene matches. This CDR3 reads CASSSHRGGEAFF. CDR3 sequence (DNA): TGTGCCAGCAGCTCACACAGGGGGGGAGAAGCTTTCTTT.

This chain connects TRBV5-1 to TRBJ2-7, with 8 bases matching TRBD2. The germline V gene encodes CDR1 SGHRS and CDR2 YFSETQ. V shed 4 bases and J 5 bases; nucleotides not matched to a gene: 8. This CDR3 has 14 amino acids. This chain's CDR3 is CASSPGLAVDEQYV. As DNA, the CDR3 is TGCGCCAGCAGCCCAGGACTAGCCGTGGACGAGCAGTACGTC.

The rearrangement links TRBV9 to TRBJ2-1, with D possibly TRBD2 on 6 matching bases. Trimming removed 4 bases at V and 7 bases at J, with 18 bases between. The germline gives CDR1 SGDLS, CDR2 YYNGEE. The CDR3 totals 15 residues. The CDR3 nucleotides are TGTGCCAGCAGCCTCTCCCGGTTGGAGGGGAATGAGCAGTTCTTC. It encodes CASSLSRLEGNEQFF.

The rearrangement uses TRBV5-1 and TRBJ1-1, with D maybe TRBD1 (5 bases). The V and J ends lost 4 bases and 0 bases respectively, with 13 bases between them. The CDR3 length is 15 residues. The V gene's germline CDR1 is SGHRS and CDR2 YFSETQ. CDR3 sequence (DNA): TGCGCCAGCAGCCCAGCGGGGCAGATGAACACTGAAGCTTTCTTT. It codes for CASSPAGQMNTEAFF.

The chain couples TRBV2 to TRBJ1-2; TRBD1 is a possible D gene (6 bases). The CDR3 spans 12 residues. The V and J ends lost 2 bases and 6 bases respectively, with 7 bases between them. Germline V lookup: CDR1 SNHLY, CDR2 FYNNEI. The chain's CDR3 is CASSEQGNGYTF. The DNA for the CDR3 is TGTGCCAGCAGTGAACAGGGGAATGGCTACACCTTC.

V and J are TRBV18 and TRBJ2-3, with a weak D call TRBD1 (5 bases). Germline CDR1 and CDR2: KGHSH and LQKENI. The CDR3 spans 14 residues. Trimming took 2 bases from V and 6 from J, leaving 12 bases between them. Written as DNA, the CDR3 is TGTGCCAGCTCACCAGGGCCGAACAGGGATACGCAGTATTTT. It codes for CASSPGPNRDTQYF.

The chain couples TRBV11-1 to TRBJ1-1, with D possibly TRBD1 on 5 matching bases. V was shortened by 6 bases and J by 5 bases, with 16 bases between the two germline ends. This CDR3 has 14 amino acids. The germline V gene has CDR1 SGHAT and CDR2 FQDESV (reference sequence). CDR3 protein: CASRGGDGWTEAFF. As DNA, the CDR3 is TGTGCCAGCAGGGGGGGGGACGGTTGGACTGAAGCTTTCTTT.

This sequence joins TRBV11-2 and TRBJ2-5, with D possibly being TRBD2 (6 bases). Germline V CDR1 and CDR2: SGHAT, FQNNGV. CDR3 length: 13 residues. Trimming removed 5 bases from V and 4 bases from J, with 11 bases in between. CDR3 protein: CASSAGTLETQYF. CDR3 nucleotides: TGTGCCAGCAGCGCGGGAACGTTAGAGACCCAGTACTTC.

The chain carries TRBV7-8 and TRBJ2-5; a weak D match, TRBD1 (7 bases). The CDR3 covers 15 residues. Germline V CDR1 and CDR2: SGHVS, FQNEAQ. V dropped 5 bases and J dropped 3 bases, with 16 bases sitting between them. CDR3 nucleotide sequence: TGTGCCAGCAGCCCGGTGGAGGGGGCTGAAGAGACCCAGTACTTC. Translated, it gives CASSPVEGAEETQYF.

This clone occurred a few times. CDR3 sequence (DNA): TGTGCCAGCAGCTTAGCCGCGCGAGGCGAGGGGCCCCAGCATTTT. This gives the protein CASSLAARGEGPQHF. V is TRBV7-8 and J is TRBJ1-5, with D hard to call. CDR1 SGHVS and CDR2 FQNEAQ come from the germline V gene. Trimming left V 0 bases short and J 9 bases short, with 15 bases between. There are 15 residues in the CDR3.

The chain uses TRBV2 and TRBJ2-2; 8 bases fit TRBD1. Unmatched junction bases numbered 2, after V lost 5 bases and J lost 0 bases. The CDR3 consists of 15 residues. Germline V CDR1 and CDR2: SNHLY, FYNNEI. The CDR3 spells CASSQDRANTGELFF. DNA for the CDR3: TGTGCCAGCAGTCAGGACAGGGCGAACACCGGGGAGCTGTTTTTT.

The chain links TRBV11-2 to TRBJ1-2; TRBD1 matches 10 bases. Per germline, CDR1 SGHAT and CDR2 FQNNGV. The CDR3 length is 15 residues. With 2 bases clipped from V and 4 bases from J, the junction kept 4 bases outside the gene matches. The CDR3 sequence: CASSLFRTGGYGYTF. CDR3 bases: TGTGCCAGCAGCTTATTTCGGACAGGGGGCTATGGCTACACCTTC.

The rearrangement uses TRBV16 and TRBJ1-5; 7 nucleotides line up with TRBD1. Per the germline V gene, CDR1 is KGHSY and CDR2 is FQNENV. Germline trimming cut 3 bases from V and 3 bases from J; bases unmatched to any gene: 2. There are 14 residues in the CDR3. CDR3 sequence reads: CASSQDRINQPQHF. As DNA, the CDR3 is TGTGCCAGCAGCCAGGACAGGATCAATCAGCCCCAGCATTTT.

The V call is TRBV7-2, the J call TRBJ2-7; D is perhaps TRBD2 (6 bases). The V and J ends lost 0 bases and 6 bases respectively, with 9 bases between them. The CDR3 totals 13 residues. Germline values: CDR1 SGHTA, CDR2 FQGNSA. CDR3 loop: CASSLAVTSEQYV. As DNA, the CDR3 is TGTGCCAGCAGCTTAGCGGTGACTAGCGAGCAGTACGTC.

This clone showed up just once. The J gene is TRBJ2-1, the V gene TRBV29-1, with D possibly TRBD2 on 6 matching bases. With 2 bases removed from V and 4 bases from J, the gap between germline ends came to 12 bases. The germline V gene has CDR1 SQVTM and CDR2 ANQGSEA. This CDR3 has 14 residues. CDR3 region: CSVEQGLAYNEQFF. The CDR3 region has the DNA TGCAGCGTTGAACAGGGACTCGCTTACAATGAGCAGTTCTTC.

The CDR3 region is CASSPDRIEAFF. The DNA for the CDR3 is TGTGCCAGCAGCCCCGACAGAATAGAAGCTTTCTTT. V gene TRBV7-9 combines with J gene TRBJ1-1, with D possibly being TRBD1 (5 bases). The V gene lost 5 bases and the J gene lost 8 bases, with 12 bases spanning the gap. The CDR3 is 12 amino acids. Germline V CDR1 and CDR2: SEHNR, FQNEAQ (reference sequence).

V is TRBV9 and J is TRBJ2-1, with D perhaps TRBD1 (6 bases). Germline lookup yields CDR1 SGDLS and CDR2 YYNGEE. With 3 bases removed from V and 0 bases from J, the gap between germline ends came to 13 bases. The CDR3 contains 16 residues. CDR3 protein: CASSDLQGSSYNEQFF. The CDR3 DNA is TGTGCCAGCAGCGACCTACAGGGAAGCTCCTACAATGAGCAGTTCTTC.

J is TRBJ2-5 and V is TRBV13, with 7 bases aligning to TRBD2. V shed 4 bases and J 4 bases; nucleotides not matched to a gene: 12. Germline CDR1 reads PRHDT; CDR2 reads FYEKMQ (reference sequence). The CDR3 is made up of 16 amino acids. The CDR3 DNA reads TGTGCCAGCAGCTATAAGCGGGGCGGGGGTGGAGAGACCCAGTACTTC. This sequence encodes CASSYKRGGGGETQYF.

V is TRBV7-8 and J is TRBJ1-1; 7 positions agree with TRBD1. V lost 0 bases and J lost 0; bases outside the gene matches: 1. The CDR3 covers 15 residues. Germline loops: CDR1 SGHVS, CDR2 FQNEAQ. CDR3 sequence: CASSLAGTVNTEAFF. CDR3 bases: TGTGCCAGCAGCTTAGCTGGGACAGTGAACACTGAAGCTTTCTTT.